This T cell receptor (beta chain) is drawn from a study of T-cell memory formation after mild COVID-19. The overall study: TCR clusters were mostly donor specific.

For this clonotype: The target antigen is unknown.

This CDR3 contains 14 residues. The V end lost 4 bases, the J end lost 5 bases, and 14 bases lay between the germline ends. Per germline, CDR1 SNHLY and CDR2 FYNNEI. Study-wide results and caveats: Shrinking CD4+ clones resided mostly in CM and EM, and CD8+ ones in EMRA. Cross-reactive memory appears to have joined, as suggested by some responding clones showing up in pre-infection memory.

It was 5'RACE with constant-segment primers that produced the TCR alpha and TCR beta cDNA libraries, which carried sample barcodes and UMIs. TCRdb reanalysed the 5' RACE reads using MiXCR and keeps one entry per CDR3 protein. This table holds around 300,000 distinct CDR3 sequences, roughly an eighth found once. This chain links TRBV2 with TRBJ2-5, with a tentative D call TRBD1 (6 bases). The sample consisted of PBMCs or a T cell subset sorted from them (not recorded which). The TCR sequence derives from a man aged 18 to 30 who had mild COVID-19 (a few samples of this study predate the infection). Cell type and time point are not known. The CDR3 loop reads CASSVPTGGETQYF. The CDR3 nucleotides read TGTGCCAGCAGTGTCCCGACAGGTGGTGAGACCCAGTACTTC.